One sample yielded the 20 T cell receptor beta chains listed below, sequenced in a study of beta chain features in type 1 diabetes. Reverse transcribing all isolated RNA meant expressed TCRB transcripts were sequenced. Measured with immunoSEQ multiplex PCR; TCRdb has only the in-frame clones, and not every one. The table includes around 40,000 clones, about 64% detected once. What was sequenced was Tregs from blood. These receptors were taken from a woman between 25 and 40 years old in good health.

CDR3 residues: CASSQDSGVTDYEQYF. CDR3 DNA sequence: TGCGCCAGCAGCCAAGATTCGGGGGTGACAGACTACGAGCAGTACTTC. This rearrangement joins TRBV4-1 to TRBJ2-7, with D possibly matching TRBD2 (6 bases). CDR1 and CDR2 (germline): MGHRA, YSYEKL. The CDR3 is made up of 16 amino acids. The V end was cut by 0 bases, the J end by 3 bases, with 15 bases between.

The chain is built from TRBV7-3 and TRBJ2-2, with 8 bases that match TRBD2. J lost 1 base, V lost 5 bases, and 6 bases had no gene match. CDR1 is SGHTA, CDR2 FQGTGA, per germline. This CDR3 is built from 16 residues. The CDR3 here is CASSTFAGGNTGELFF. Written as DNA, the CDR3 is TGTGCCAGCAGCACCTTCGCGGGAGGGAACACCGGGGAGCTGTTTTTT. The whole variable domain, remainder taken from reference TRBV7-3 and TRBJ2-2, is GAGVSQTPSNKVTEKGKYVELRCDPISGHTALYWYRQSLGQGPEFLIYFQGTGAADDSGLPNDRFFAVRPEGSVSTLKIQRTERGDSAVYLCASSTFAGGNTGELFFGEGSRLTVL.

The chain uses TRBV2 and TRBJ1-1; TRBD1 matches 10 bases. Germline V gene sequence: CDR1 SNHLY, CDR2 FYNNEI. The V segment lost 6 bases and the J segment 6 bases; nucleotides outside the gene matches: 1. This CDR3 comprises 12 residues. CDR3 coding DNA: TGTGCCAGCAGCGGACAGGGGGCTGAAGCTTTCTTT. Protein sequence: CASSGQGAEAFF.

The V call is TRBV4-3, the J call TRBJ2-1, with 8 bases matching TRBD2. V lost 5 bases to trimming and J lost 5 bases; unmatched junction nucleotides: 8. CDR1 is LGHNA and CDR2 is YSLEER in the germline V gene. The CDR3 has 15 residues. CDR3 loop: CASSDQLAGDNEQFF. The CDR3, as DNA: TGCGCCAGCAGCGATCAGCTAGCGGGTGACAATGAGCAGTTCTTC.

This clone has only one observation. CDR3 nucleotide sequence: TGCGCCAGCAGCTTCGACACTTCAACTAATGAAAAACTGTTTTTT. Encoded protein: CASSFDTSTNEKLFF. The chain carries TRBV5-1 and TRBJ1-4; no clear D. V was cut by 2 bases and J by 0 bases, with 8 bases left in between. Looked up from germline, CDR1 is SGHRS and CDR2 is YFSETQ. CDR3 size: 15 residues.

The rearrangement links TRBV28 to TRBJ1-2; no definite D call. The CDR3 is 18 amino acids. V was cut by 5 bases and J by 2 bases, with 24 bases left in between. The germline V gene has CDR1 MDHEN and CDR2 SYDVKM. CDR3 amino acids: CASSLFMAPATGNYGYTF. In DNA form, the CDR3 reads TGTGCCAGCAGTCTGTTTATGGCCCCAGCTACGGGAAACTATGGCTACACCTTC.

CDR3 region: CAISRQTGTSGSSYNEQFF. The CDR3 region has the DNA TGTGCCATCAGTCGGCAAACCGGGACTAGCGGTAGCTCCTACAATGAGCAGTTCTTC. The rearrangement links TRBV10-3 to TRBJ2-1, with 11 nucleotides matching TRBD2. CDR1 ENHRY and CDR2 SYGVKD come from the germline V gene. V shed 5 bases, J shed 0 bases, and the junction held 12 bases outside the gene matches. This CDR3 contains 19 residues.

In its sample, this clone was seen once. The CDR3 region has the DNA TGTGCCAGTCGGGACAACTCCTACGAGCAGTACTTC. Protein sequence: CASRDNSYEQYF. The rearrangement links TRBV2 to TRBJ2-5, with TRBD1 as a possible D gene (6 bases). Near its end, the DNA agrees better with TRBJ2-7, so the J call may be wrong. This CDR3 comprises 12 residues. Germline CDR1 is SNHLY and CDR2 is FYNNEI.

V gene TRBV18 combines with J gene TRBJ2-7, with 8 nucleotides matching TRBD2. Losses at the gene ends were 2 bases for V and 4 bases for J; bases not matched to a gene: 4. Germline values: CDR1 KGHSH, CDR2 LQKENI. The length of the CDR3 is 14 residues. The CDR3 coding sequence is TGTGCCAGCTCACCAGCGGGAGGCACTTACGAGCAGTACTTC. Translation gives CASSPAGGTYEQYF.

This rearrangement joins TRBV28 to TRBJ2-5, with 8 bases aligning to TRBD1. The J call may not be correct, given that the DNA end is closer to TRBJ2-7. The CDR3 runs to 14 residues. From germline, CDR1 is MDHEN and CDR2 SYDVKM. This CDR3 is CASSGQGSSYEQYF. CDR3 nucleotides: TGTGCCAGCTCAGGACAGGGCAGCTCCTACGAGCAGTACTTC.

This clone was counted between two and nine times. V usage is TRBV29-1 and J usage is TRBJ2-1; 7 bases agree with TRBD2. CDR3 length: 14 amino acids. Trimming took 4 bases from V and 2 from J; bases not matched to a gene: 5. Germline V gives CDR1 SQVTM, CDR2 ANQGSEA. In DNA, the CDR3 is TGCAGCGTTGTCTTGCGGGAGACCTACAATGAGCAGTTCTTC. It codes for CSVVLRETYNEQFF.

The chain combines TRBV5-1 with TRBJ2-3; 9 bases agree with TRBD1. V shed 4 bases and J 4 bases; nucleotides not matched to a gene: 10. The CDR3 sequence is 16 residues long. Germline-derived CDR1 and CDR2 are SGHRS and YFSETQ. As DNA, the CDR3 is TGCGCCAGCAGCCCCGGGGGGACAGGGCAATCAGATACGCAGTATTTT. Encoded protein: CASSPGGTGQSDTQYF.

The chain carries TRBV6-5 and TRBJ2-1; D is unclear. This CDR3 has 13 residues. CDR1 MNHEY and CDR2 SVGAGI come from the germline V gene. Trimming cost V 8 bases and J 7 bases, with 15 bases left between them. The DNA of the CDR3 is TGTGCCAGCCGGCCCCTAAGAGGTAATGAGCAGTTCTTC. Translated, it gives CASRPLRGNEQFF.

The count of this clone is one. The DNA of the CDR3 is TGTGCCAGCAGTTTGTCGCGGGGGGGCGCCGTCTACGAGCAGTACTTC. It translates to CASSLSRGGAVYEQYF. The chain employs TRBV27 and TRBJ2-7; 9 positions match TRBD2. The length of the CDR3 is 16 residues. Germline values: CDR1 MNHEY, CDR2 SMNVEV (reference sequence). The V segment lost 3 bases and the J segment 3 bases; nucleotides outside the gene matches: 9.

The V gene is TRBV7-9, the J gene TRBJ2-7; D remains ambiguous. Germline V gene sequence: CDR1 SEHNR, CDR2 FQNEAQ (reference sequence). The CDR3 extends over 12 amino acids. V was clipped by 3 bases and J by 7 bases, with 10 bases between them. CDR3 protein: CASSFGDGEQYF. CDR3 in DNA: TGTGCCAGCAGCTTTGGCGACGGGGAGCAGTACTTC.

A note on this clone: Other nucleotide sequences from this sample produce the same CDR3. The J gene is TRBJ2-3, the V gene TRBV29-1; TRBD2 matches 11 bases. V dropped 3 bases and J dropped 9; count of bases not matched to a gene: 5. Germline values: CDR1 SQVTM, CDR2 ANQGSEA. CDR3 length equals 13 residues. Written as DNA, the CDR3 is TGCAGCGTTGAGGGACTAGCGGCGAGGACGCAGTATTTT. It is translated as CSVEGLAARTQYF.

The rearrangement joins TRBV5-1 to TRBJ1-4; 7 bases align to TRBD1. Trimming cost V 4 bases and J 8 bases; bases outside gene matches: 11. The CDR3 length is 15 residues. Per germline, CDR1 SGHRS and CDR2 YFSETQ. In DNA, the CDR3 is TGCGCCAGCAGCCCTGGACAGGCGAGGTGGGAAAAACTGTTTTTT. It translates to CASSPGQARWEKLFF.

This clone was observed a handful of times. V is TRBV7-3 and J is TRBJ2-3; the D is unclear. V was trimmed by 0 bases and J by 0 bases, leaving 4 bases between them. Germline assignment: CDR1 SGHTA and CDR2 FQGTGA. This CDR3 has 14 amino acids. In DNA form, the CDR3 reads TGTGCCAGCAGCTTAACCCCGAGCACAGATACGCAGTATTTT. As protein: CASSLTPSTDTQYF.

This chain connects TRBV4-2 to TRBJ2-1; 10 bases align to TRBD2. Per germline, CDR1 LGHNA and CDR2 YNFKEQ. V was clipped by 4 bases and J by 8 bases; unmatched bases: 11. The CDR3 is 16 residues long. CDR3 amino acids: CASSPLGAGGPHEQFF. The CDR3 DNA reads TGTGCCAGCAGCCCTCTGGGAGCGGGAGGGCCACATGAGCAGTTCTTC.

The V call is TRBV29-1, the J call TRBJ2-3; 8 bases match TRBD1. The CDR3 is 12 amino acids. V lost 7 bases to trimming and J lost 4 bases; unmatched junction nucleotides: 4. Germline values: CDR1 SQVTM, CDR2 ANQGSEA. CDR3 region: CSGGQGPDTQYF. The CDR3 nucleotides read TGCAGCGGCGGACAGGGCCCAGATACGCAGTATTTT.